A single sample gave rise to the 11 T cell receptor beta chains below, sequenced in a study of esophageal squamous cell carcinoma under preoperative chemotherapy. Time point of the sample: after preoperative PTX-NDP chemotherapy. Using its own MiXCR run on the PCR reads, TCRdb lists one record per CDR3 protein. Here the sample spans some 32,000 distinct CDR3 sequences, about half being singletons. This specimen was collected from a patient given preoperative chemotherapy. Receptors were obtained from a human donor with esophageal squamous cell carcinoma. The donor label of this sample is uncertain.

The chain is built from TRBV7-9 and TRBJ1-1, with 7 bases fitting TRBD1. J gave up 1 base and V 6 bases, and 5 bases lay outside the gene matches. Germline V gene lookup returns CDR1 SEHNR and CDR2 FQNEAQ (reference sequence). The CDR3 contains 14 residues. CDR3 in DNA: TGTGCCAGCAGGCCGACAGGGAGGAACACTGAAGCTTTCTTT. Translating it yields CASRPTGRNTEAFF.

The V gene is TRBV4-3, the J gene TRBJ1-5; D call uncertain. CDR1 is LGHNA, CDR2 YSLEER, per germline. V lost 0 bases and J lost 6, with 6 bases in between. The CDR3 has 13 amino acids. CDR3 DNA: TGCGCCAGCAGCCAAGAACTAGGTCAGCCCCAGCATTTT. Protein product: CASSQELGQPQHF.

CDR3 in amino acids: CASSCEAGIGAKNTQYF. CDR3 DNA sequence: TGTGCCAGCAGCTGCGAAGCCGGGATAGGAGCTAAAAACACGCAGTATTTT. The chain employs TRBV11-3 and TRBJ2-4, with D perhaps matching TRBD2 (5 bases). The J call may be wrong; the DNA end is better matched by TRBJ2-3. The CDR3 runs to 17 residues. Germline V gene data show CDR1 as SGHNT and CDR2 as YENEEA.

The chain is built from TRBV11-2 and TRBJ1-2; D gene uncertain. Germline CDR1 and CDR2: SGHAT and FQNNGV. V was pared by 4 bases and J by 4 bases, with 4 bases between. This CDR3 is 11 amino acids long. In DNA, the CDR3 is TGTGCCAGCAGCTGGGCCTATGGCTACACCTTC. It specifies CASSWAYGYTF.

A single count supports this clonotype. The chain carries TRBV11-3 and TRBJ2-5, with 11 bases identical to TRBD2. The V gene end was trimmed by 5 bases and the J gene end by 11 bases; junction bases not matched to a gene: 13. In germline, CDR1 is SGHNT, CDR2 YENEEA. The CDR3 totals 15 residues. DNA for the CDR3: TGTGCCAGCAGCAACCTAGCGGGAGGCTGCAATGAGCAGTACTTC. This sequence encodes CASSNLAGGCNEQYF.

By frequency in the sample, this clonotype is medium-sized. The chain links TRBV11-2 to TRBJ2-5; D not certain. Germline CDR1 reads SGHAT; CDR2 reads FQNNGV. V lost 7 bases to trimming and J lost 4 bases, with 19 bases between them. This CDR3 has 15 residues. CDR3 sequence reads: CASTVGEGGRETQYF. The CDR3 DNA follows: TGTGCCAGCACCGTAGGAGAAGGTGGTAGAGAGACCCAGTACTTC.

This clonotype was detected many times. This chain joins TRBV12-3 or TRBV12-4 and TRBJ1-4; perhaps TRBD1 as D (6 bases). V was shortened by 7 bases and J by 2 bases, with 11 bases between the two germline ends. The CDR3 is made up of 14 amino acids. CDR3 loop: CASTLGHTNEKLFF. As DNA, the CDR3 is TGTGCCAGCACCTTGGGACACACTAATGAAAAACTGTTTTTT.

The chain carries TRBV10-1 and TRBJ2-3; the match to TRBD1 covers 9 bases. V was pared by 3 bases and J by 3 bases, with 4 bases of the junction left unmatched. Per the germline V gene, CDR1 is WNHNN and CDR2 is SYGVQD (reference sequence). CDR3 length equals 15 residues. The CDR3 spells CASSETGGLTDTQYF. The CDR3 bases are TGCGCCAGCAGTGAAACAGGGGGCTTAACAGATACGCAGTATTTT.

This chain joins TRBV7-9 and TRBJ2-1; 11 positions match TRBD2. CDR1 is SEHNR and CDR2 is FQNEAQ in the germline V gene (reference sequence). The CDR3 is 15 amino acids. The V gene end was trimmed by 6 bases and the J gene end by 7 bases; junction bases not matched to a gene: 8. The CDR3 region has the DNA TGTGCCAGCAGAGGTAGCGGGAGGGCGGGGAATGAGCAGTTCTTC. Its protein is CASRGSGRAGNEQFF.

Only a few counts were recorded for this clonotype. The rearrangement joins TRBV20-1 to TRBJ2-7; the D is unclear. Germline CDR1 and CDR2: DFQATT and SNEGSKA (reference sequence). The V gene lost 7 bases and the J gene lost 0 bases, with 16 bases spanning the gap. This CDR3 is 14 amino acids long. CDR3 in DNA: TGCAGTGGCCGTCGGCCGCGTTACTCCTACGAGCAGTACTTC. It yields the protein CSGRRPRYSYEQYF.

This clonotype was detected many times. The rearrangement uses TRBV7-9 and TRBJ2-3, with D possibly being TRBD2 (6 bases). Trimming cost V 5 bases and J 6 bases, with 18 bases left between them. This CDR3 is 15 amino acids long. From germline, CDR1 is SEHNR and CDR2 FQNEAQ (reference sequence). CDR3 bases: TGTGCCAGCAGCGTAGGGACTCCCGCTGGGGATACGCAGTATTTT. Translated, it gives CASSVGTPAGDTQYF.